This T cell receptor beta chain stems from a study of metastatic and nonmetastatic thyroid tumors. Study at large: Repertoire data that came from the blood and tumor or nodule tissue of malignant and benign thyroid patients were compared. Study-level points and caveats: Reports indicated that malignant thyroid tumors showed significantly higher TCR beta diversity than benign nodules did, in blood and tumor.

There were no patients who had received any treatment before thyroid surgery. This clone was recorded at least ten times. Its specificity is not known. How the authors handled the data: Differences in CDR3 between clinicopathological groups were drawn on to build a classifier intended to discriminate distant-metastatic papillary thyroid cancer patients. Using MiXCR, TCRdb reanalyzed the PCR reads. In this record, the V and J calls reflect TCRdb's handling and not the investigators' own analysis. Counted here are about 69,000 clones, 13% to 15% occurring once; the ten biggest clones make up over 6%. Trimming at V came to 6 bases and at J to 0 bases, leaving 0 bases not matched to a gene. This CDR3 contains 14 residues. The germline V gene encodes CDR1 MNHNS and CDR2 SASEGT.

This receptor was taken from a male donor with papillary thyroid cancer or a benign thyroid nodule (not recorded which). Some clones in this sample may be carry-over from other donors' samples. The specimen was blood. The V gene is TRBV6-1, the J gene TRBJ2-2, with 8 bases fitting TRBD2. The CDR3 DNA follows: TGTGCCAGCAGACTAGCGGCGAACACCGGGGAGCTGTTTTTT. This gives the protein CASRLAANTGELFF.